Presented here are 31 T cell receptor beta chains from one specimen sequenced in a study of stem cell transplantation in POMP-related autoinflammatory disease. TCRdb's copy holds only in-frame clones and misses some; the assay was immunoSEQ multiplex PCR. The sample has tens of thousands of clones, roughly 93% seen once. This sample comprised CD4+ T cells from PBMCs, obtained after stem cell transplantation. The receptor source for this set is a human patient with POMP-related autoinflammation and immune dysregulation (PRAID). Some T cells may be supplied by the graft donor.

This chain joins TRBV2 and TRBJ1-2, with 8 bases that match TRBD1. Per the germline V gene, CDR1 is SNHLY and CDR2 is FYNNEI. The junction had 16 bases not matched to a gene; V was cut back by 9 bases and J by 7 bases. The CDR3 covers 15 residues. For the CDR3, the DNA is TGTGCCAGTTCCTTCGCAGGGGGCGATCAGGGTGGCTACACCTTC. Its translation: CASSFAGGDQGGYTF. The variable domain in full, with the rest retrieved from reference TRBV2 and TRBJ1-2, is EPEVTQTPSHQVTQMGQEVILRCVPISNHLYFYWYRQILGQKVEFLVSFYNNEISEKSEIFDDQFSVERPDGSNFTLKIRSTKLEDSAMYFCASSFAGGDQGGYTFGSGTRLTVV.

The rearrangement joins TRBV7-8 to TRBJ1-1; the D is unclear. The CDR3 is 14 amino acids. Germline V gene lookup returns CDR1 SGHVS and CDR2 FQNEAQ. Trimming took 1 base from V and 1 from J, leaving 7 bases between them. The CDR3 coding sequence is TGTGCCAGCAGCTTAGTGGTATCGAACACTGAAGCTTTCTTT. Translation: CASSLVVSNTEAFF.

The chain combines TRBV5-1 with TRBJ2-1; possibly TRBD1 for D (6 bases). The CDR3 totals 14 residues. The V end was cut by 4 bases, the J end by 4 bases, with 12 bases between. Looked up from germline, CDR1 is SGHRS and CDR2 is YFSETQ. DNA of the CDR3: TGCGCCAGCAGCCTACAGGGCTATTACAATGAGCAGTTCTTC. Protein sequence: CASSLQGYYNEQFF.

This clone was recorded once. The gene calls are TRBV28 and TRBJ2-1; D is unclear. This CDR3 region has 12 residues. Germline lookup yields CDR1 MDHEN and CDR2 SYDVKM. V was shortened by 7 bases and J by 9 bases, with 13 bases between the two germline ends. CDR3: CASTDRAGEQFF. The CDR3 bases are TGTGCCAGCACGGACCGGGCAGGTGAGCAGTTCTTC.

By its share, this clone is medium-sized. This rearrangement joins TRBV5-1 to TRBJ1-6; unclear D gene. The CDR3 consists of 18 residues. Germline loops: CDR1 SGHRS, CDR2 YFSETQ. The germline V and J ends were trimmed by 1 base and 3 bases, with 17 bases remaining between them. CDR3 DNA: TGCGCCAGCAGCTTGCGTCGATCGGGCCAGAACTATAATTCACCCCTCCACTTT. Translation: CASSLRRSGQNYNSPLHF.

This clone was picked up a small number of times. The chain is built from TRBV5-1 and TRBJ2-5; 12 nucleotides match TRBD1. The CDR3 is 17 amino acids. CDR1 is SGHRS and CDR2 is YFSETQ in the germline V gene. Trimming removed 3 bases from V and 5 bases from J; junction bases left unmatched: 11. CDR3 protein: CASSSPWDRGLGETQYF. Written as DNA, the CDR3 is TGCGCCAGCAGCTCCCCGTGGGACAGGGGGCTGGGGGAGACCCAGTACTTC.

V is TRBV3-1 (or the pseudogene TRBV3-2) and J is TRBJ1-2; weak D call: TRBD1 (5 bases). Germline CDR1 is LGHDT and CDR2 is YNNKEL (reference sequence). This CDR3 has 14 residues. The V gene lost 0 bases and the J gene lost 6 bases, with 11 bases spanning the gap. The CDR3 loop is CASSQDPGTDGYTF. DNA of the CDR3: TGTGCCAGCAGCCAAGACCCCGGGACGGATGGCTACACCTTC.

The chain recombines TRBV12-5 with TRBJ2-3, with D possibly matching TRBD2 (5 bases). Germline V gene sequence: CDR1 LGHNT, CDR2 FRNRAP. V dropped 10 bases and J dropped 1 base, with 18 bases sitting between them. The CDR3 has 15 residues. In DNA, the CDR3 is TGTGCTACCTTGGAAGACCGCGGGCGCACAGATACGCAGTATTTT. This gives the protein CATLEDRGRTDTQYF.

The chain employs TRBV6-1 and TRBJ1-5; 8 bases map to TRBD1. CDR1 is MNHNS and CDR2 is SASEGT in the germline V gene. The CDR3 extends over 17 amino acids. V was pared by 2 bases and J by 0 bases, with 6 bases of the junction left unmatched. CDR3 loop: CASSEQGASLSNQPQHF. CDR3 nucleotide sequence: TGTGCCAGCAGTGAACAGGGGGCGTCCCTTAGCAATCAGCCCCAGCATTTT.

This clone was seen only once. The sample holds other DNA sequences that translate to the same CDR3. The rearrangement uses TRBV18 and TRBJ2-5, with 8 bases that match TRBD1. V dropped 3 bases and J dropped 1; count of bases not matched to a gene: 4. From germline, CDR1 is KGHSH and CDR2 LQKENI. The CDR3 loop spans 15 amino acids. CDR3 sequence reads: CASSPRQGTQETQYF. In DNA form, the CDR3 reads TGTGCCAGCTCACCTCGACAGGGGACCCAAGAGACCCAGTACTTC.

The chain links TRBV28 to TRBJ1-1; 10 nucleotides agree with TRBD1. Losses at the gene ends were 1 base for V and 6 bases for J; bases not matched to a gene: 5. Germline V gene sequence: CDR1 MDHEN, CDR2 SYDVKM. The CDR3 consists of 15 residues. The DNA for the CDR3 is TGTGCCAGCAGTTTATATCGACAGGGGGCAGCTGAAGCTTTCTTT. Translation: CASSLYRQGAAEAFF.

This clone was detected once. The V call is TRBV9, the J call TRBJ2-1, with 9 nucleotides matching TRBD2. Germline V gives CDR1 SGDLS, CDR2 YYNGEE. V gave up 0 bases and J gave up 6 bases; unmatched junction bases: 4. CDR3 size: 15 residues. CDR3 region: CASSVDAGGGNEQFF. CDR3 DNA: TGTGCCAGCAGCGTAGACGCGGGAGGGGGCAATGAGCAGTTCTTC.

This rearrangement joins TRBV2 to TRBJ1-6, with 8 bases lining up with TRBD1. J lost 7 bases, V lost 6 bases, and 8 bases had no gene match. The CDR3 runs to 15 residues. CDR1 and CDR2 from the germline V gene are SNHLY and FYNNEI. Written as DNA, the CDR3 is TGTGCCAGCAGGCCACGGACAGGGCGGAATTCACCCCTCCACTTT. Its protein product is CASRPRTGRNSPLHF. The variable domain in full, with the rest retrieved from reference TRBV2 and TRBJ1-6, is EPEVTQTPSHQVTQMGQEVILRCVPISNHLYFYWYRQILGQKVEFLVSFYNNEISEKSEIFDDQFSVERPDGSNFTLKIRSTKLEDSAMYFCASRPRTGRNSPLHFGNGTRLTVT.

Here the CDR3 DNA reads TGTGCCAGCAGTCTGACAGTTCCCACAGATACGCAGTATTTT. The encoded protein is CASSLTVPTDTQYF. The chain carries TRBV27 and TRBJ2-3, with D maybe TRBD1 (5 bases). V lost 5 bases, J lost 2 bases, and 11 bases lay in between. The germline gives CDR1 MNHEY, CDR2 SMNVEV (reference sequence). The CDR3 extends over 14 amino acids.

Here the CDR3 reads CASSLSNTEAFF. For the CDR3, the DNA is TGTGCCAGCTCCTTATCGAACACTGAAGCTTTCTTT. V and J are TRBV18 and TRBJ1-1; D call uncertain. CDR3 length: 12 residues. V dropped 6 bases and J dropped 1 base, with 6 bases sitting between them. Germline CDR1 and CDR2: KGHSH and LQKENI.

The chain recombines TRBV11-2 with TRBJ2-2, with D tentatively TRBD1 (6 bases). V lost 5 bases to trimming and J lost 0 bases, with 16 bases between them. CDR1 and CDR2 from the germline V gene are SGHAT and FQNNGV. This CDR3 is built from 17 residues. The CDR3 sequence is CASSPFGRGPNTGELFF. DNA of the CDR3: TGTGCCAGCAGCCCTTTTGGCAGGGGCCCGAACACCGGGGAGCTGTTTTTT.

This chain connects TRBV3-1 (or the pseudogene TRBV3-2) to TRBJ2-5, with a tentative D call TRBD2 (5 bases). The V gene lost 0 bases and the J gene lost 4 bases, with 12 bases spanning the gap. The germline V gene has CDR1 LGHDT and CDR2 YNNKEL (reference sequence). The CDR3 extends over 15 amino acids. The CDR3 protein is CASSQDKLEGETQYF. CDR3 in DNA: TGTGCCAGCAGCCAAGATAAACTAGAGGGAGAGACCCAGTACTTC.

The V call is TRBV12-3 or TRBV12-4, the J call TRBJ2-5; no reliable D call. Trimming took off 3 bases at V and 2 bases at J, with 7 bases between the two ends. This CDR3 spans 13 amino acids. The DNA for the CDR3 is TGTGCCAGCAGTTTGTACGATCAAGAGACCCAGTACTTC. It yields the protein CASSLYDQETQYF.

This clone was observed a few times. V gene TRBV6-1 combines with J gene TRBJ2-6; 8 bases match TRBD1. Germline CDR1 is MNHNS and CDR2 is SASEGT. The CDR3 runs to 16 residues. V was clipped by 1 base and J by 2 bases; unmatched bases: 1. The CDR3 spells CASSEVRGPGANVLTF. CDR3 DNA sequence: TGTGCCAGCAGTGAAGTCAGGGGGCCTGGGGCCAACGTCCTGACTTTC.

The J gene is TRBJ1-3, the V gene TRBV5-1; D ambiguous. V was pared by 0 bases and J by 4 bases, with 17 bases between. This CDR3 contains 17 residues. Germline loops: CDR1 SGHRS, CDR2 YFSETQ. CDR3 coding DNA: TGCGCCAGCAGCTTGGTCGGGCAAGGAGGTGGAGGAAACACCATATATTTT. This gives the protein CASSLVGQGGGGNTIYF.

This chain links TRBV27 with TRBJ2-7; 9 nucleotides match TRBD1. CDR3 length: 15 residues. Germline-derived CDR1 and CDR2 are MNHEY and SMNVEV (reference sequence). With V trimmed by 6 bases and J by 1 base, 7 bases remained unmatched. The CDR3 is CASSLTGGRSYEQYF. DNA for the CDR3: TGTGCCAGCAGCCTGACAGGGGGAAGGTCCTACGAGCAGTACTTC.

This clone was recorded once. This chain connects TRBV4-2 to TRBJ1-2, with 7 bases fitting TRBD1. V lost 0 bases, J lost 4 bases, and 5 bases stayed unmatched. Germline CDR1 is LGHNA and CDR2 is YNFKEQ. This CDR3 contains 15 residues. CDR3 in amino acids: CASSQDAGGLYGYTF. For the CDR3, the DNA is TGTGCCAGCAGCCAAGATGCAGGGGGGCTCTATGGCTACACCTTC.

The genes are TRBV3-1 (or the pseudogene TRBV3-2) and TRBJ2-5; perhaps TRBD2 as D (5 bases). The V end lost 4 bases, the J end lost 1 base, and 10 bases lay between the germline ends. Germline V lookup: CDR1 LGHDT, CDR2 YNNKEL (reference sequence). The CDR3 runs 14 residues. The CDR3 coding sequence is TGTGCCAGCAGCCCCCGCGGAGGCCAAGAGACCCAGTACTTC. It codes for CASSPRGGQETQYF.

The chain has TRBV19 and TRBJ2-2, with 16 bases matching TRBD2. V lost 7 bases to trimming and J lost 6 bases; unmatched junction nucleotides: 20. CDR3 length: 21 amino acids. Germline V gene data show CDR1 as LNHDA and CDR2 as SQIVND (reference sequence). CDR3 residues: CASTRRGQAGTSGRAAGELFF. As DNA, the CDR3 is TGTGCCAGTACCCGACGAGGACAGGCCGGGACTAGCGGGAGGGCCGCCGGGGAGCTGTTTTTT.

The J gene is TRBJ2-1, the V gene TRBV6-5; the D gene is possibly TRBD2 (6 bases). V shed 2 bases and J shed 2 bases, with 10 bases lying between them. Germline-derived CDR1 and CDR2 are MNHEY and SVGAGI. This CDR3 spans 15 amino acids. The CDR3 loop is CASSYGAGTYNEQFF. Here the CDR3 DNA reads TGTGCCAGCAGTTACGGGGCGGGAACCTACAATGAGCAGTTCTTC.

This chain links TRBV7-9 with TRBJ2-7, with 10 bases matching TRBD2. The J segment lost 6 bases and the V segment lost 5 bases, leaving 16 bases of the junction unmatched. This CDR3 spans 17 amino acids. Germline CDR1 reads SEHNR; CDR2 reads FQNEAQ (reference sequence). The CDR3 loop is CASSLQGRLAGEVEQYF. The CDR3 coding sequence is TGTGCCAGCAGCCTTCAAGGTAGGCTAGCGGGAGAGGTCGAGCAGTACTTC.

This rearrangement joins TRBV10-3 to TRBJ1-1; D remains unclear. Trimming shortened V by 2 bases and J by 5 bases, and 9 bases separated the two germline ends. Germline CDR1 is ENHRY and CDR2 is SYGVKD. There are 13 residues in the CDR3. The DNA for the CDR3 is TGTGCCATCAGTGAGGCCCCGGGGACTGAAGCTTTCTTT. Its translation is CAISEAPGTEAFF.

This clone has only a few counts. This chain links TRBV5-4 with TRBJ2-1; 8 bases align to TRBD1. Germline CDR1 and CDR2: SGHNT and YYREEE (reference sequence). V trimming: 1 base; J trimming: 6 bases; junction bases outside the gene matches: 9. The length of the CDR3 is 16 residues. The CDR3 DNA sequence: TGTGCCAGCAGCTTGAATCGAGACAGGGGCCGCAATGAGCAGTTCTTC. Amino acids: CASSLNRDRGRNEQFF.

The chain couples TRBV7-3 to TRBJ2-1, with TRBD2 matching over 8 bases. J lost 4 bases, V lost 5 bases, and 7 bases had no gene match. The CDR3 has 15 residues. Germline loops: CDR1 SGHTA, CDR2 FQGTGA. The CDR3 DNA sequence: TGTGCCAGCAGCGATCTAGCGGGCCGGTACAATGAGCAGTTCTTC. Translation gives CASSDLAGRYNEQFF.

In nucleotides, the CDR3 is TGTGCCAGCAGCTTGGCCTGGTCTAGCGGTAGCACAGATACGCAGTATTTT. This gives the protein CASSLAWSSGSTDTQYF. The genes are TRBV5-4 and TRBJ2-3; 7 bases are a match to TRBD2. CDR3 length: 17 residues. Germline V lookup: CDR1 SGHNT, CDR2 YYREEE (reference sequence). J lost 0 bases, V lost 0 bases, and 7 bases had no gene match. Using reference TRBV5-4 and TRBJ2-3 for the parts outside the CDR3, the full variable domain is ETGVTQSPTHLIKTRGQQVTLRCSSQSGHNTVSWYQQALGQGPQFIFQYYREEENGRGNFPPRFSGLQFPNYSSELNVNALELDDSALYLCASSLAWSSGSTDTQYFGPGTRLTVL.

V usage is TRBV6-5 and J usage is TRBJ2-7; TRBD2 aligns across 13 bases. V shed 6 bases and J 4 bases; nucleotides not matched to a gene: 6. The CDR3 extends over 15 amino acids. The germline gives CDR1 MNHEY, CDR2 SVGAGI. This chain's CDR3 is CASSRTSGRSYEQYF. The CDR3 region has the DNA TGTGCCAGCAGCCGGACTAGCGGGAGAAGTTACGAGCAGTACTTC.